What follows is one TCR beta chain and its context. Its binding antigen is unknown. Base qualities were left out, and no much larger clone turns up one base away. The time point label here, explained by the study, means: before neoadjuvant nivolumab. Patients had been newly diagnosed with stage II-IVA oral cavity squamous cell carcinoma, and no prior systemic or radiation treatment had been given to the patients. Everyone in the cohort had locally advanced, HPV-negative oral cavity squamous cell carcinoma. Peripheral blood mononuclear cells were analyzed directly, without maintenance or expansion in culture. The samples were obtained from a longitudinal correlative study of a single-arm phase II trial testing neoadjuvant nivolumab in oral cavity squamous cell carcinoma. Subject-matched pre- and post-treatment PBMCs and tumors from three responders and three non-responders were subjected to genomic DNA-based TCRbeta sequencing. Peripheral blood mononuclear cells were collected before nivolumab treatment and were collected again after treatment, at the time of surgery. The Maxwell RSC DNA from Cells kit was used to isolate genomic DNA from PBMCs.

This sample is drawn from a study of neoadjuvant anti-PD-1 for oral cavity cancer (dated by TCRdb to the early 2020s). Context from the whole study: Before curative-intent surgical resection, most patients were given three to four biweekly doses of nivolumab at 3 mg/kg. For patients who did not progress, a fourth nivolumab dose was given around day 43, followed by definitive surgical resection on days 50-56. Under RECIST 1.1, a patient counted as a responder if showing complete response, partial response or stable disease, and as a non-responder if showing progression. There were 12 to 13 patients in the parent correlative cohort, and the response rate was around 35%.

For deep sequencing, PBMC libraries mostly used roughly 0.5 ug of input genomic DNA, with six replicates for each sample. The immunoSEQ hsTCRbeta kit was used to prepare TCRbeta libraries according to the manufacturer's instructions. The completed libraries were mixed into a single pool at 3 nM, then sequenced with an Illumina NovaSeq 6000 S4 flow cell. The published analysis was carried out like this. The immunoSEQ Analyzer was used for raw data preprocessing and quality control. The analysis was restricted to productive rearrangements, with each unique CDR3 amino acid sequence defining a clonotype. Repertoire clonality was estimated as the Gini-Simpson index, computed with the R package tcR. Gini indices were compared with Student's t test, and associations with tumor size change were assessed by Pearson correlation. TCRdb re-hosts the immuneACCESS table, in-frame sequences only. Its copies lack some clones; in the studies checked, an unresolved V gene accounts for under half of them, and the cause for the rest is not known. That table is the source of V, J and clone size, and D and trimming were worked out from the DNA. The sample table contains some 71,000 clones; only one count was recorded for around 82% of them. The ten largest make up 3.4% of the sample.

Paper-wide results and their limitations: A higher pretreatment blood Treg/Th17 ratio correlated with both higher pretreatment blood TCRbeta clonality and lower post-treatment tumor TCRbeta clonality. TCR analyses included only a few patients per response group, and the authors called for larger cohorts for validation. After neoadjuvant nivolumab, non-responders showed significantly higher T cell clonality (Gini index) in PBMCs than responders did.

CDR1 is given as MNHEY and CDR2 as SVGAGI, both from the germline V gene. The CDR3 runs 16 amino acids, cysteine and phenylalanine included. Only the CDR3 DNA is retained, 48 bases long and in frame from the first base. At the junction V is shortened by 1 base and J by 3 bases, with 15 bases in between. The origin of this receptor is a person aged 35 to 85 with oral cavity squamous cell carcinoma. The chain is assembled from TRBV6-5 and TRBJ1-1, with an unclear D gene assignment. Sequencing was performed on PBMCs, taken before nivolumab (anti-PD-1) treatment. The CDR3 sequence is CASSYYQTGKHTEAFF. The nucleotide sequence reads as follows: TGTGCCAGCAGTTACTACCAGACCGGGAAGCACACTGAAGCTTTCTTT.